The 7 T cell receptor beta chains presented below share a single source sample, sequenced in a study of shared clonotypes between healthy human individuals. Repertoires were generated with immunoSEQ multiplex PCR, while TCRdb's copy carries only in-frame clones and drops some. This table holds 1.4 million or so clones, roughly 98.5% found once. Material for sequencing was naive CD4+ T cells sorted from blood. The subset here: CD45RA+ positively selected. Receptors originate from a man aged 25 to 45 in good health.

The chain couples TRBV10-1 to TRBJ1-4; TRBD1 might be the D (5 bases). CDR3 size: 17 residues. V lost 6 bases to trimming and J lost 7 bases, with 24 bases between them. The germline gives CDR1 WNHNN, CDR2 SYGVQD (reference sequence). The CDR3: CASSDHATGAWGEKLFF. The CDR3 nucleotides are TGCGCCAGCAGCGACCACGCAACAGGTGCTTGGGGTGAAAAACTGTTTTTT.

The V gene is TRBV6-1, the J gene TRBJ2-3; 7 nucleotides match TRBD2. The V gene end was trimmed by 0 bases and the J gene end by 6 bases; junction bases not matched to a gene: 12. CDR3 length: 17 residues. From germline, CDR1 is MNHNS and CDR2 SASEGT. As DNA, the CDR3 is TGTGCCAGCAGTGAAGCGCTCGATGGGAGGGGTCGGGATACGCAGTATTTT. Its translation: CASSEALDGRGRDTQYF.

The rearrangement uses TRBV7-9 and TRBJ2-3; 11 nucleotides agree with TRBD2. V gave up 5 bases and J gave up 4 bases; unmatched junction bases: 5. This CDR3 spans 15 amino acids. Looked up from germline, CDR1 is SEHNR and CDR2 is FQNEAQ (reference sequence). CDR3 in DNA: TGTGCCAGCAGCCCGACTAGCGGGATGTCAGATACGCAGTATTTT. Amino acids: CASSPTSGMSDTQYF.

The chain couples TRBV2 to TRBJ2-7; 9 positions match TRBD1. V shed 6 bases and J 5 bases; nucleotides not matched to a gene: 2. CDR1 SNHLY and CDR2 FYNNEI come from the germline V gene. The CDR3 has 12 amino acids. The CDR3 nucleotides are TGTGCCAGCAGACGACAGGGGGACGAGCAGTACTTC. Protein sequence: CASRRQGDEQYF.

V is TRBV15 and J is TRBJ2-1; TRBD2 matches at 10 bases. Germline V gene data show CDR1 as LNHNV and CDR2 as YYDKDF (reference sequence). The CDR3 spans 18 residues. V lost 0 bases, J lost 6 bases, and 11 bases stayed unmatched. The CDR3 loop is CATSRDVGAGGPTNEQFF. CDR3 coding DNA: TGTGCCACCAGCAGAGATGTGGGAGCGGGAGGGCCTACCAATGAGCAGTTCTTC.

J is TRBJ2-7 and V is TRBV10-3; 7 positions match TRBD2. Germline V gene data show CDR1 as ENHRY and CDR2 as SYGVKD. With V trimmed by 4 bases and J by 2 bases, 17 bases remained unmatched. The CDR3 spans 18 residues. The CDR3 protein is CAISGGEASGELPYEQYF. CDR3 DNA sequence: TGTGCCATCAGTGGAGGGGAAGCCAGCGGGGAGTTACCCTACGAGCAGTACTTC.

Notes on this clone: The same CDR3 is also encoded by other DNA sequences in this sample. The chain has TRBV6-5 and TRBJ2-7; TRBD2 matches at 7 bases. The J segment lost 6 bases and the V segment lost 0 bases, leaving 2 bases of the junction unmatched. This CDR3 region has 13 residues. Per the germline V gene, CDR1 is MNHEY and CDR2 is SVGAGI. The CDR3 sequence: CASSYSTGGEQYF. CDR3 coding DNA: TGTGCCAGCAGTTACTCGACGGGGGGCGAGCAGTACTTC.